A single sample gave rise to the 15 T cell receptor beta chains below, sequenced in a study of regulatory T cells in long-lasting Graves disease. Described time point: newly diagnosed GD, antithyroid drugs for less than 3 months. The TCR library was made from RNA that had been extracted from PBMCs in TRIzol. The authors built TCR beta libraries using iRepertoire HTBI primers and Arm-PCR of CDR3 regions. TCRdb analysed the multiplex PCR reads with MiXCR anew, one entry per CDR3 protein. The data contain roughly 400,000 distinct CDR3 sequences, 16% of them singletons. This sample also belongs to another study, concerning T cells in Graves' hyperthyroidism and ophthalmopathy.

Sequencing was performed on peripheral blood mononuclear cells (PBMCs), taken at new diagnosis, from a patient treated with antithyroid drugs. Receptor source: a woman aged 18-29 years with Graves disease.

V gene TRBV18 combines with J gene TRBJ2-1; D perhaps matches TRBD2 (6 bases). Trimming took off 3 bases at V and 9 bases at J, with 12 bases between the two ends. CDR1 and CDR2 from the germline V gene are KGHSH and LQKENI. There are 13 residues in the CDR3. The DNA for the CDR3 is TGTGCCAGCTCACCGCCTCAGGGAGGTGAGCAGTTCTTC. Translation: CASSPPQGGEQFF.

This clonotype was seen ten or more times. CDR3 residues: CASSKRPGGTTEAFF. The CDR3 DNA sequence: TGTGCCAGCAGCAAGCGTCCAGGGGGCACCACTGAAGCTTTCTTT. The rearrangement uses TRBV27 and TRBJ1-1, with 8 bases matching TRBD1. CDR3 size: 15 residues. Losses at the gene ends were 6 bases for V and 4 bases for J; bases not matched to a gene: 10. Germline-derived CDR1 and CDR2 are MNHEY and SMNVEV (reference sequence).

This clonotype was seen at least ten times. The chain carries TRBV3-1 and TRBJ1-6, with D uncertain. Germline lookup yields CDR1 LGHDT and CDR2 YNNKEL (reference sequence). Trimming pared 1 base from V and 10 bases from J, leaving 14 bases between. The CDR3 extends over 15 amino acids. CDR3 sequence: CASSQGLDLGSPLHF. CDR3 DNA sequence: TGTGCCAGCAGCCAAGGTTTGGACCTAGGGTCACCCCTCCACTTT.

This chain links TRBV7-9 with TRBJ1-3; D is unclear. The germline V gene encodes CDR1 SEHNR and CDR2 FQNEAQ (reference sequence). V was trimmed by 0 bases and J by 3 bases, leaving 3 bases between them. This CDR3 is 13 amino acids long. CDR3 DNA: TGTGCCAGCAGCTTAGCAGGTGGAAACACCATATATTTT. Translation gives CASSLAGGNTIYF.

This clonotype was picked up many times. The chain links TRBV6-2 or TRBV6-3 to TRBJ2-7; D may be TRBD2 (6 bases). CDR3 length equals 15 residues. The V end lost 6 bases, the J end lost 3 bases, and 18 bases lay between the germline ends. In germline, CDR1 is MNHEY, CDR2 SVGEGT. The CDR3 DNA sequence: TGTGCCAGCAGCCCCCGGAGGGCCAAGGGCTACGAGCAGTACTTC. Protein product: CASSPRRAKGYEQYF.

This clonotype was picked up many times. The rearrangement joins TRBV7-8 to TRBJ2-6, with 12 bases that match TRBD1. V trimming: 5 bases; J trimming: 2 bases; junction bases outside the gene matches: 4. CDR3 length equals 17 residues. Germline V gene lookup returns CDR1 SGHVS and CDR2 FQNEAQ. The CDR3 loop reads CASSRRDRGPGANVLTF. CDR3 DNA: TGTGCCAGCAGCCGCCGGGACAGGGGGCCTGGGGCCAACGTCCTGACTTTC.

This chain's CDR3 is CASSLSLRDEQYF. The CDR3 region has the DNA TGTGCCAGCAGCTTAAGCCTGCGGGACGAGCAGTACTTC. The chain joins TRBV7-9 to TRBJ2-7; TRBD2 is a possible D gene (5 bases). CDR1 and CDR2 from the germline V gene are SEHNR and FQNEAQ (reference sequence). The CDR3 sequence is 13 residues long. V lost 2 bases, J lost 5 bases, and 10 bases lay in between.

With regard to this clonotype: Only one base separates this from a far larger clonotype, so it likely reflects a read error. The chain couples TRBV7-2 to TRBJ2-5; unclear D gene. Germline V CDR1 and CDR2: SGHTA, FQGNSA. CDR3 length: 10 amino acids. CDR3 region: CAGSQETQYF. As DNA, the CDR3 is TGTGCCGGCAGCCAAGAGACCCAGTACTTC.

This clonotype showed up many times. The rearrangement links TRBV4-1 to TRBJ2-1, with 7 bases that match TRBD2. The CDR3 contains 16 residues. J was trimmed by 4 bases and V by 3 bases; bases with no gene match: 9. Germline CDR1 MGHRA, CDR2 YSYEKL. The CDR3 loop reads CASSHAAAGIYNEQFF. DNA of the CDR3: TGCGCCAGCAGCCATGCGGCAGCGGGAATATACAATGAGCAGTTCTTC.

The V and J genes are TRBV6-2 or TRBV6-3 and TRBJ2-3, with D possibly matching TRBD2 (6 bases). This CDR3 contains 13 residues. With 0 bases removed from V and 6 bases from J, the gap between germline ends came to 7 bases. Germline CDR1 and CDR2: MNHEY and SVGEGT. For the CDR3, the DNA is TGTGCCAGCAGTTACTCGGAGGGGGATACGCAGTATTTT. This translates into CASSYSEGDTQYF.

This chain links TRBV4-1 with TRBJ2-2; the match to TRBD2 covers 10 bases. The CDR3 contains 18 residues. Germline V gene sequence: CDR1 MGHRA, CDR2 YSYEKL. Losses at the gene ends were 4 bases for V and 0 bases for J; bases not matched to a gene: 8. CDR3: CASSRGLAGDANTGELFF. Written as DNA, the CDR3 is TGCGCCAGCAGCCGGGGGCTAGCGGGAGACGCGAACACCGGGGAGCTGTTTTTT.

This clonotype has only a few counts. The chain links TRBV24-1 to TRBJ2-3; D gene unclear. V was trimmed by 1 base and J by 6 bases, leaving 19 bases between them. The CDR3 totals 17 residues. Per germline, CDR1 KGHDR and CDR2 SFDVKD. CDR3 coding DNA: TGTGCCACCAGTGATTTTAGAGGTACTTCCCAGTCGGATACGCAGTATTTT. This sequence encodes CATSDFRGTSQSDTQYF.

To note about this clonotype: The junction departs from germline at one end; a sequencing error may be responsible. The gene calls are TRBV12-3 or TRBV12-4 and TRBJ1-1; D gene unclear. CDR3 size: 13 residues. The CDR3 protein is CAGSLVSTTEAFF. CDR3 nucleotides: TGTGCCGGCAGTTTAGTTTCCACCACTGAAGCTTTCTTT.

This clonotype was seen only a few times. J is TRBJ2-2 and V is TRBV5-6; D is unresolved. CDR1 and CDR2 (germline): SGHDT, YYEEEE. CDR3 length: 12 residues. V lost 3 bases and J 11 bases, leaving 11 bases between the germline ends. The CDR3, as DNA: TGTGCCAGCAGCTCCGAGGAAGTAGAGCTGTTTTTT. This translates into CASSSEEVELFF.

The V gene is TRBV6-1, the J gene TRBJ2-2, with TRBD2 identical over 10 bases. Germline V lookup: CDR1 MNHNS, CDR2 SASEGT. Trimming removed 5 bases from V and 3 bases from J; junction bases left unmatched: 0. The CDR3 sequence is 14 residues long. Written as DNA, the CDR3 is TGTGCCAGCAGTACTAGCGGGGACACCGGGGAGCTGTTTTTT. This codes for CASSTSGDTGELFF.